This record looks at one T cell receptor beta chain sequence and its context. As yet, its antigen is unknown. This sample is part of a study of cytomegalovirus exposure and HLA in healthy donors. Study-wide results and caveats: CMV serostatus was the sole immune exposure data available. Analysis performed later showed TCR beta chains linked to HLA being more clonally expanded than equally common others. A later analysis linked a missense variant in DCLRE1C to the trimming of TCR beta V and J genes.

This CDR3 has 14 amino acids. V was cut by 5 bases and J by 8 bases, with 16 bases left in between. CDR1 and CDR2 from the germline V gene are LNHNV and YYDKDF (reference sequence). In the PCR, 60 Vbeta and 13 Jbeta primers were used. Here immunoSEQ multiplex PCR was the method, and the copy in TCRdb shows in-frame clones only, minus some. The sample yields under 200,000 clones, about 81% seen once. Input material: PBMCs. The J gene is TRBJ2-1, the V gene TRBV15, with D perhaps matching TRBD2 (5 bases). The source is a woman younger than 30 in good health and CMV-seronegative. The chain's CDR3 is CATSGSLLAYEQFF. Here the CDR3 DNA reads TGTGCCACCAGCGGATCCCTTCTAGCTTATGAGCAGTTCTTC.